Detailed here is one T cell receptor (beta chain). Its matching antigen is unknown. The sample belongs to a study of CD8 T cells in ankylosing spondylitis. Molecular-barcoded quantitative 5'-RACE produced these TCR beta libraries. TCRdb fed the 5' RACE reads into MiXCR, producing one record per CDR3 protein. The sample shows about 500,000 distinct CDR3 sequences, roughly 13% of them seen only once. Overall study findings and caveats: Disease-associated clones were reportedly significantly overrepresented in matched ankylosing spondylitis synovial fluid. Past studies reported some motif variants in reactive arthritis synovial fluid and blood. A CD8+ phenotype characterized the disease-linked clones, which were relatively rare in peripheral blood. What seemed typical of ankylosing spondylitis blood was a TCR beta motif built from roughly 8 highly homologous variants.

In germline, CDR1 is DFQATT, CDR2 SNEGSKA (reference sequence). This CDR3 region has 13 residues. J was trimmed by 3 bases and V by 6 bases; bases with no gene match: 5. The chain links TRBV20-1 to TRBJ2-5; 9 bases map to TRBD2. This clonotype originated in a male donor with ankylosing spondylitis. Sequenced sample: blood, either unsorted or a sorted T cell fraction (not recorded which). Here the CDR3 DNA reads TGCAGTGCCCAGACTAGCGGAAAAGAGACCCAGTACTTC. Its protein is CSAQTSGKETQYF.